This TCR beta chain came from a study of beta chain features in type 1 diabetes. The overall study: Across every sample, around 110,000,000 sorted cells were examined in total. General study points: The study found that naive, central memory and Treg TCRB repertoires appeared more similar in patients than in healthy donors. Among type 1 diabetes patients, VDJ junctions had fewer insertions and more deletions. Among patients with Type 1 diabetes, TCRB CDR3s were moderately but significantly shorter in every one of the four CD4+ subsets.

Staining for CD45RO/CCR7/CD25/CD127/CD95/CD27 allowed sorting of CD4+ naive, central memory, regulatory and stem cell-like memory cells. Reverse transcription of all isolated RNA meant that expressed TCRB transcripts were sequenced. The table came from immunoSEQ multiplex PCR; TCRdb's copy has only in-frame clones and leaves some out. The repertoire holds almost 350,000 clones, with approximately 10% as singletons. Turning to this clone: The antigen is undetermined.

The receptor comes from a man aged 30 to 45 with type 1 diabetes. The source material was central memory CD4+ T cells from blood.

CDR3 nucleotide sequence: TGCGCCAGCAGCTCCCTACAGGGGGGGAGGAATGAGCAGTTCTTC. Amino acids: CASSSLQGGRNEQFF. This chain links TRBV5-1 with TRBJ2-1, with D possibly being TRBD1 (8 bases). This CDR3 region has 15 residues. Germline V gives CDR1 SGHRS, CDR2 YFSETQ. V gave up 3 bases and J gave up 7 bases, with 17 bases separating them.